Listed here is a single T cell receptor (beta chain). V was trimmed by 3 bases and J by 1 base, leaving 12 bases between them. Germline CDR1 is LGHDT and CDR2 is YNNKEL (reference sequence). The CDR3 length is 15 residues. The sample belongs to a study of glioma-infiltrating T cells. Amplification of TCR alpha and beta CDR3 regions from RNA used iRepertoire nested multiplex PCR. MiXCR, applied by TCRdb to the multiplex PCR reads, yields one record per CDR3 protein. The sample lists about 17,000 distinct CDR3 sequences; roughly 60% were seen once. The chain employs TRBV3-1 and TRBJ1-1; no clear D. The sequencing sample was made of glioma tissue, nonneoplastic brain tissue, or PBMCs (not recorded which). This TCR was sampled from a human donor with low-grade glioma or glioblastoma, undergoing nonglioma brain surgery, or in good health (not recorded which). For the CDR3, the DNA is TGTGCCAGCAGCCACGCCAGCAGCCAGAACACTGAAGCTTTCTTT. Translated: CASSHASSQNTEAFF.